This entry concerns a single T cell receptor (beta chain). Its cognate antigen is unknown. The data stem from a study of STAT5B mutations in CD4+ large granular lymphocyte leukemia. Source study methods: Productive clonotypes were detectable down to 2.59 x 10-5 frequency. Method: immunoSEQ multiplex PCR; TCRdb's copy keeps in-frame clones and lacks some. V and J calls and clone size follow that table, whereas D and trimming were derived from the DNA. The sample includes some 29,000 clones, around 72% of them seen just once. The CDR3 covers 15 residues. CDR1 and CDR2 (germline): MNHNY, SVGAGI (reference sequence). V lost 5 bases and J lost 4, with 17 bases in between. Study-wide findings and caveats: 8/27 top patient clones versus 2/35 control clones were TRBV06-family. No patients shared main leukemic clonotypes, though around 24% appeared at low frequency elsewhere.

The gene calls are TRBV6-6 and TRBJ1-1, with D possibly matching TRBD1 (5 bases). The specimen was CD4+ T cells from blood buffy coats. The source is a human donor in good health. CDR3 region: CASSNRDPGSTEAFF. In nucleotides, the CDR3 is TGTGCCAGCAGTAACCGGGACCCGGGAAGCACTGAAGCTTTCTTT.